These 27 T cell receptor beta chains originate from one sample sequenced in a study of OX40 agonist ivuxolimab in advanced cancers. Clones were read by immunoSEQ multiplex PCR, and TCRdb kept only the in-frame ones, dropping some. The sample includes 55,000 to 70,000 clones, about 84% of them seen just once. Material: CD4+ or CD8+ T cells sorted from blood, obtained in a trial of the OX40 agonist ivuxolimab. The origin of the receptors is an adult with an advanced solid tumor such as melanoma, head and neck, liver or kidney cancer.

The chain combines TRBV7-9 with TRBJ2-7; 9 nucleotides line up with TRBD1. The CDR3 extends over 15 amino acids. The germline gives CDR1 SEHNR, CDR2 FQNEAQ (reference sequence). Germline trimming cut 3 bases from V and 3 bases from J; bases unmatched to any gene: 6. CDR3 in DNA: TGTGCCAGCAGCTTGGGTCGACAGGGGGGCTACGAGCAGTACTTC. This codes for CASSLGRQGGYEQYF.

This clone appeared once. The V gene is TRBV9, the J gene TRBJ2-7; 11 positions agree with TRBD2. Germline trimming cut 3 bases from V and 2 bases from J; bases unmatched to any gene: 1. Germline V lookup: CDR1 SGDLS, CDR2 YYNGEE. The CDR3 runs to 14 residues. The CDR3 region is CASSETSGTYEQYF. CDR3 DNA: TGTGCCAGCAGCGAGACTAGCGGGACCTACGAGCAGTACTTC.

This chain joins TRBV7-2 and TRBJ1-3; the D is unclear. CDR1 is SGHTA and CDR2 is FQGNSA in the germline V gene. The CDR3 runs to 16 residues. The V gene lost 1 base and the J gene lost 0 bases, with 10 bases spanning the gap. CDR3 DNA: TGTGCCAGCAGCTTAGGCTCCATGAACTCTGGAAACACCATATATTTT. It is translated as CASSLGSMNSGNTIYF.

The chain joins TRBV4-3 to TRBJ2-3, with 9 bases that match TRBD1. Germline trimming cut 4 bases from V and 6 bases from J; bases unmatched to any gene: 11. CDR1 and CDR2 (germline): LGHNA, YSLEER. This CDR3 spans 16 amino acids. The CDR3 DNA is TGCGCCAGCAGCCGGAACCTACAGGGGGCTGTTGATACGCAGTATTTT. This codes for CASSRNLQGAVDTQYF.

The chain's CDR3 is CASSWTGANTEAFF. In nucleotides, the CDR3 is TGTGCCAGCAGCTGGACAGGAGCGAACACTGAAGCTTTCTTT. V is TRBV7-2 and J is TRBJ1-1; 7 bases line up with TRBD1. The CDR3 sequence is 14 residues long. After removal of 4 bases from V and 1 base from J, the junction contained 3 bases not matched to a gene. CDR1 and CDR2 (germline): SGHTA, FQGNSA.

The rearrangement joins TRBV7-2 to TRBJ1-1; TRBD1 matches 9 bases. This CDR3 region has 12 residues. Per germline, CDR1 SGHTA and CDR2 FQGNSA. V shed 5 bases, J shed 10 bases, and the junction held 5 bases outside the gene matches. DNA of the CDR3: TGTGCCAGCAGCAGCGGACAGGGGCGAGCTTTCTTT. Amino acid sequence: CASSSGQGRAFF.

This chain uses TRBV19 with TRBJ1-6; 10 bases map to TRBD1. J gave up 6 bases and V 5 bases, and 13 bases lay outside the gene matches. The CDR3 is 18 residues long. Germline-derived CDR1 and CDR2 are LNHDA and SQIVND (reference sequence). The CDR3 reads CASSDGGTGATFNSPLHF. The CDR3 region has the DNA TGTGCCAGTAGTGACGGAGGGACAGGGGCGACCTTTAATTCACCCCTCCACTTT.

The CDR3 nucleotides are TGTGCCAGCAGCTTAGATAGAAGAGAGACCCAGTACTTC. Translating gives CASSLDRRETQYF. The V and J genes are TRBV7-2 and TRBJ2-5; D is ambiguous. The CDR3 runs 13 residues. Germline CDR1 is SGHTA and CDR2 is FQGNSA. V lost 1 base to trimming and J lost 4 bases, with 7 bases between them.

The chain recombines TRBV19 with TRBJ1-2; D not resolved. Germline CDR1 and CDR2: LNHDA and SQIVND (reference sequence). The CDR3 contains 13 residues. V was pared by 5 bases and J by 5 bases, with 12 bases between. In DNA form, the CDR3 reads TGTGCCAGTAGTTTTGCTGCTGATTATGGCTACACCTTC. It translates to CASSFAADYGYTF.

This clone was recorded only once. The V and J genes are TRBV5-4 and TRBJ2-3; possible D gene TRBD1, 5 bases. CDR1 and CDR2 (germline): SGHNT, YYREEE (reference sequence). This CDR3 has 15 amino acids. V lost 1 base, J lost 0 bases, and 9 bases lay in between. For the CDR3, the DNA is TGTGCCAGCAGCTTGAAGACAGCTAGCACAGATACGCAGTATTTT. Its translation is CASSLKTASTDTQYF.

In the case of this clone: The junction does not match germline at one end; this may be a read error. The J gene is TRBJ2-5, the V gene TRBV30; D gene uncertain. The end of the DNA is better explained by TRBJ2-7, so the J call may be wrong. In germline, CDR1 is GTSNPN, CDR2 SVGIG (reference sequence). CDR3 length: 11 amino acids. CDR3 nucleotide sequence: TGTGCCTGGACTCACTCCAACGAGCAGTACTTC. This encodes CAWTHSNEQYF.

The chain uses TRBV5-6 and TRBJ1-5; D possibly corresponds to TRBD1 (5 bases). The CDR3 sequence is 14 residues long. In germline, CDR1 is SGHDT, CDR2 YYEEEE. V was trimmed by 2 bases and J by 3 bases, leaving 9 bases between them. CDR3 DNA: TGTGCCAGCAGCTTTCGGGGGAACAATCAGCCCCAGCATTTT. Residues: CASSFRGNNQPQHF.

This clone has more than one count but fewer than ten. J is TRBJ1-5 and V is TRBV6-5; 12 bases are a match to TRBD1. CDR3 length: 14 residues. CDR1 is MNHEY and CDR2 is SVGAGI in the germline V gene. Trimming took 2 bases from V and 7 from J; bases not matched to a gene: 0. CDR3 loop: CASSYGTGGQPQHF. In DNA, the CDR3 is TGTGCCAGCAGTTACGGGACAGGGGGCCAGCCCCAGCATTTT.

The chain carries TRBV5-1 and TRBJ1-2; the D gene is possibly TRBD1 (6 bases). V was shortened by 0 bases and J by 4 bases, with 16 bases between the two germline ends. The V gene's germline CDR1 is SGHRS and CDR2 YFSETQ. This CDR3 has 16 amino acids. Here the CDR3 DNA reads TGCGCCAGCAGCTTGGCCCCCTCGGACAGTTTCTATGGCTACACCTTC. This translates into CASSLAPSDSFYGYTF.

The chain employs TRBV28 and TRBJ2-5; a possible D gene is TRBD2 (6 bases). CDR3 size: 15 residues. V lost 5 bases and J lost 5, with 18 bases in between. The germline V gene has CDR1 MDHEN and CDR2 SYDVKM. The DNA for the CDR3 is TGTGCCAGCAGTCCTCTCGGGAGTAGGGAGGAGACCCAGTACTTC. Its translation: CASSPLGSREETQYF.

On this clone itself: An end of the junction does not agree with germline; a read error may underlie this. The V and J genes are TRBV7-6 and TRBJ1-3; 7 bases match TRBD1. The germline CDR1 and CDR2 sequences are SGHVS and FNYEAQ. The CDR3 runs 13 residues. CDR3 in amino acids: CASSLGMSGQVDF. In DNA form, the CDR3 reads TGTGCCAGCAGCTTAGGGATGAGCGGACAGGTAGATTTT.

This chain uses TRBV6-1 with TRBJ2-7; 9 positions agree with TRBD1. The J segment lost 5 bases and the V segment lost 7 bases, leaving 6 bases of the junction unmatched. This CDR3 spans 13 amino acids. CDR1 is MNHNS and CDR2 is SASEGT in the germline V gene. The CDR3 sequence: CASNSGQGHEQYV. The CDR3 nucleotides are TGTGCCAGCAACTCGGGACAGGGCCACGAGCAGTACGTC.

Comment on this clone: Mismatch with germline at one junction end may stem from a read error. The V and J genes are TRBV11-2 and TRBJ1-1; D is undetermined. The CDR3 contains 13 residues. The germline V gene encodes CDR1 SGHAT and CDR2 FQNNGV. The CDR3 loop is CASSLGTGYPANF. CDR3 DNA: TGTGCCAGCAGCTTAGGAACGGGTTACCCGGCGAACTTT.

The chain carries TRBV5-6 and TRBJ2-1, with TRBD2 matching over 12 bases. Trimming cost V 4 bases and J 3 bases; bases outside gene matches: 11. The CDR3 contains 18 residues. Germline assignment: CDR1 SGHDT and CDR2 YYEEEE. The CDR3, as DNA: TGTGCCAGCAGCCGTAGACTAGCGGGAGCCCTTAACTACAATGAGCAGTTCTTC. The encoded protein is CASSRRLAGALNYNEQFF.

The V and J genes are TRBV2 and TRBJ1-3; D is uncertain. V was shortened by 6 bases and J by 10 bases, with 16 bases between the two germline ends. Germline-derived CDR1 and CDR2 are SNHLY and FYNNEI. CDR3 length: 13 residues. The CDR3 DNA sequence: TGTGCCAGCAGCGGTGTTGGGTGGAATACCATATATTTT. Residues: CASSGVGWNTIYF.

This chain connects TRBV6-4 to TRBJ2-1; D gene ambiguous. The CDR3 is 13 residues long. V was clipped by 4 bases and J by 9 bases, with 13 bases between them. Germline assignment: CDR1 MRHNA and CDR2 SNTAGT. The CDR3 DNA follows: TGTGCCAGCAGTGTTGAGACCCGAGGTGAGCAGTTCTTC. It specifies CASSVETRGEQFF.

CDR3 nucleotides: TGCGCCAGCAGCCAAGGTCGATCAGGGGGCCCGAACACTGAAGCTTTCTTT. This encodes CASSQGRSGGPNTEAFF. The chain has TRBV4-1 and TRBJ1-1; 8 bases fit TRBD1. V trimming: 1 base; J trimming: 1 base; junction bases outside the gene matches: 8. Germline values: CDR1 MGHRA, CDR2 YSYEKL. There are 17 residues in the CDR3.

J is TRBJ1-2 and V is TRBV30, with 11 bases matching TRBD1. The CDR3 is made up of 14 amino acids. Per the germline V gene, CDR1 is GTSNPN and CDR2 is SVGIG (reference sequence). The ends lost 0 bases at V and 7 bases at J; junction bases unmatched: 4. DNA for the CDR3: TGTGCCTGGAGTGTGGGACAGGGGGTCGGTGGCTACACCTTC. This gives the protein CAWSVGQGVGGYTF. The whole variable domain, filled in from reference TRBV30 and TRBJ1-2, reads SQTIHQWPATLVQPVGSPLSLECTVEGTSNPNLYWYRQAAGRGLQLLFYSVGIGQISSEVPQNLSASRPQDRQFILSSKKLLLSDSGFYLCAWSVGQGVGGYTFGSGTRLTVV.

As regards this clone: One end of the junction fails to match germline, which may point to a read error. The chain carries TRBV6-1 and TRBJ2-1; 9 bases align to TRBD2. CDR1 is MNHNS, CDR2 SASEGT, per germline. This CDR3 comprises 14 residues. CDR3 in DNA: TGTGCCAGCAGAGAAGCGGGGGGCTACAATGAGCAGTTCTTC. This gives the protein CASREAGGYNEQFF.

This chain links TRBV30 with TRBJ2-3; a weak D match, TRBD2 (5 bases). The CDR3 runs 15 residues. V lost 5 bases, J lost 0 bases, and 15 bases lay in between. CDR1 is GTSNPN and CDR2 is SVGIG in the germline V gene (reference sequence). The CDR3 sequence is CAWGPTRTSTDTQYF. For the CDR3, the DNA is TGTGCCTGGGGTCCAACGCGGACTAGCACAGATACGCAGTATTTT.

The rearrangement joins TRBV13 to TRBJ2-2; 7 nucleotides agree with TRBD1. Germline V lookup: CDR1 PRHDT, CDR2 FYEKMQ (reference sequence). The CDR3 runs 14 residues. With 5 bases clipped from V and 5 bases from J, the junction kept 5 bases outside the gene matches. The CDR3 reads CASSNRGQTGELFF. The DNA for the CDR3 is TGTGCCAGCAGCAATAGGGGGCAAACCGGGGAGCTGTTTTTT.

This clone was observed a handful of times. This chain joins TRBV5-4 and TRBJ2-3, with 10 bases that match TRBD1. This CDR3 contains 16 residues. Trimming cost V 4 bases and J 3 bases; bases outside gene matches: 8. CDR1 and CDR2 from the germline V gene are SGHNT and YYREEE (reference sequence). CDR3 coding DNA: TGTGCCAGCAGCCCGACAGGGGGCGAGGGAACAGATACGCAGTATTTT. Its protein is CASSPTGGEGTDTQYF.